This T cell receptor beta chain was recovered during a study of blood T cell repertoires in COVID-19. Study context: Samples came from the United States, Italy and Spain, spanning acute and convalescent COVID-19. From T cells, B-cell-depleted T cells, or PBMCs came the material, which was cDNA or gDNA.

Only one count was recorded for this clone. CDR3 length: 12 amino acids. V dropped 6 bases and J dropped 6; count of bases not matched to a gene: 2. In the source study's methods: Estimation of nucleated cell counts was performed using reference gene primer amplification. Profiling relied on immunoSEQ multiplex PCR, and the TCRdb table lists in-frame clones only, not all of them. V and J calls and clone size are given by that table; D and trimming were obtained from the DNA. This sample yields some 82,000 clones, of which 65% to 85% are seen a single time; about 42% belongs to the top ten. The sample consisted of peripheral blood. This chain links TRBV12-3 or TRBV12-4 with TRBJ1-1; 9 bases agree with TRBD1. This TCR was recovered from an elderly man with active or convalescent COVID-19. The CDR3 protein is CASRRQGAEAFF. The CDR3 DNA reads TGTGCCAGCAGAAGACAGGGGGCTGAAGCTTTCTTT.